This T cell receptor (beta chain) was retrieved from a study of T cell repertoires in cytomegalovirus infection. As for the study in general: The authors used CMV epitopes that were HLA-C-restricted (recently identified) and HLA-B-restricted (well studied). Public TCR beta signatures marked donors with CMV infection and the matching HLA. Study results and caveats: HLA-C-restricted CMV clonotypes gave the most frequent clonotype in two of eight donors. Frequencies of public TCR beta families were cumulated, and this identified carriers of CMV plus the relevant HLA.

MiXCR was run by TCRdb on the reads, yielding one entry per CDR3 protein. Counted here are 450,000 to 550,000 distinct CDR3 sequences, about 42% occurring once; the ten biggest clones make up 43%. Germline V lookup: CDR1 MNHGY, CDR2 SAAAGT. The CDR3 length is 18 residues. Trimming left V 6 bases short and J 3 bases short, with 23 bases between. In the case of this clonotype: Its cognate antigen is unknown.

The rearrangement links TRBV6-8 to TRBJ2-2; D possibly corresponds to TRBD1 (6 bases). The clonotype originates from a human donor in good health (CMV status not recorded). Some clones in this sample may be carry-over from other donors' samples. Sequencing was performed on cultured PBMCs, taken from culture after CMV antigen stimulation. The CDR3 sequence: CASRRTYRVGMDTGELFF. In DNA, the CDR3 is TGTGCCAGCAGAAGAACTTACAGGGTCGGGATGGACACCGGGGAGCTGTTTTTT.